These 28 T cell receptor beta chains were sequenced from one sample in a study of T-cell memory formation after mild COVID-19. TCRdb reprocessed the 5' RACE reads with MiXCR, giving one entry per CDR3 protein. The sample has around 250,000 distinct CDR3 sequences, 15% to 20% seen once. Sequenced: PBMCs or a T cell subset sorted from them (not recorded which). These receptor sequences come from a man aged 18 to 30 who had mild COVID-19 (a few samples of this study predate the infection). Cell type and time point are not known.

Note on this clonotype: A much larger clone is a single base away; this may be a read error. V usage is TRBV29-1 and J usage is TRBJ2-2; D gene uncertain. V dropped 7 bases and J dropped 1 base, with 4 bases sitting between them. From germline, CDR1 is SQVTM and CDR2 ANQGSEA. The CDR3 loop spans 11 amino acids. CDR3 coding DNA: TGCAGCGGGGGGAACACCGGGGAGCTGTTTTTT. Translated, it gives CSGGNTGELFF.

This clonotype has ten or more counts. The chain uses TRBV7-2 and TRBJ2-3; D unclear. The CDR3 is 15 amino acids. Looked up from germline, CDR1 is SGHTA and CDR2 is FQGNSA. The V gene lost 4 bases and the J gene lost 1 base, with 12 bases spanning the gap. The CDR3 reads CASSSRGLGTDTQYF. CDR3 DNA sequence: TGTGCCAGCAGCTCCAGAGGTTTGGGCACAGATACGCAGTATTTT.

The chain employs TRBV11-2 and TRBJ2-3; 9 positions match TRBD1. CDR3 length: 16 amino acids. Germline V gene lookup returns CDR1 SGHAT and CDR2 FQNNGV. The V segment lost 3 bases and the J segment 4 bases; nucleotides outside the gene matches: 8. The CDR3 sequence: CASSLRDRVISDTQYF. CDR3 coding DNA: TGTGCCAGCAGCTTGAGGGACAGGGTTATTTCAGATACGCAGTATTTT.

The V gene is TRBV7-2, the J gene TRBJ2-7; the D call may be TRBD1 or TRBD2 (5 bases each). The CDR3 length is 15 residues. V lost 0 bases and J 0 bases, leaving 9 bases between the germline ends. Germline V gives CDR1 SGHTA, CDR2 FQGNSA. This chain's CDR3 is CASSLAGAVSYEQYF. Here the CDR3 DNA reads TGTGCCAGCAGCTTAGCCGGGGCCGTCTCCTACGAGCAGTACTTC.

This clonotype has a count of ten or more. The chain combines TRBV15 with TRBJ2-3; D perhaps matches TRBD2 (7 bases). The ends were cut back, 1 base at V and 1 base at J, with 18 bases in the middle. The CDR3 runs to 18 residues. Germline-derived CDR1 and CDR2 are LNHNV and YYDKDF (reference sequence). The CDR3 reads CATSRVRGAPDGTDTQYF. DNA of the CDR3: TGTGCCACCAGCAGAGTACGGGGGGCGCCGGACGGCACAGATACGCAGTATTTT.

V gene TRBV24-1 combines with J gene TRBJ2-3, with 9 bases aligning to TRBD1. CDR3 length equals 15 residues. From germline, CDR1 is KGHDR and CDR2 SFDVKD. After removal of 5 bases from V and 4 bases from J, the junction contained 6 bases not matched to a gene. In nucleotides, the CDR3 is TGTGCCACCAGTGGCGGACAGGGGAGAGCAGATACGCAGTATTTT. The encoded protein is CATSGGQGRADTQYF.

This clonotype is large (0.1 to 1%) in the sample. The rearrangement joins TRBV5-1 to TRBJ2-2; D gene uncertain. V was shortened by 4 bases and J by 1 base, with 8 bases between the two germline ends. CDR1 and CDR2 (germline): SGHRS, YFSETQ. CDR3 size: 14 residues. CDR3 protein: CASSPGMNTGELFF. DNA for the CDR3: TGCGCCAGCAGCCCAGGAATGAACACCGGGGAGCTGTTTTTT.

This chain links TRBV5-1 with TRBJ1-1; 7 nucleotides align to TRBD1. Trimming at V came to 7 bases and at J to 4 bases, leaving 10 bases not matched to a gene. The CDR3 is made up of 14 amino acids. Germline V gene data show CDR1 as SGHRS and CDR2 as YFSETQ. The chain's CDR3 is CASAPGGLVTEAFF. In DNA, the CDR3 is TGCGCCAGCGCCCCAGGGGGTCTGGTCACTGAAGCTTTCTTT.

The gene calls are TRBV20-1 and TRBJ2-3; D may be TRBD1 (5 bases). CDR3 size: 13 residues. Germline loops: CDR1 DFQATT, CDR2 SNEGSKA (reference sequence). V shed 3 bases and J shed 5 bases, with 12 bases lying between them. The CDR3 region has the DNA TGCAGTGCTAGGGGGCCTTGGGGAGATACGCAGTATTTT. It encodes CSARGPWGDTQYF.

The chain combines TRBV18 with TRBJ2-7, with TRBD1 as a possible D gene (5 bases). The ends were cut back, 6 bases at V and 3 bases at J, with 15 bases in the middle. The CDR3 has 14 amino acids. Germline-derived CDR1 and CDR2 are KGHSH and LQKENI. The CDR3 nucleotides read TGTGCCAGCTCGCCGCAGGGTCAAAACTACGAGCAGTACGTC. Encoded protein: CASSPQGQNYEQYV.

The chain couples TRBV18 to TRBJ2-1; the D is unclear. V was shortened by 3 bases and J by 10 bases, with 10 bases between the two germline ends. This CDR3 comprises 12 residues. Germline V CDR1 and CDR2: KGHSH, LQKENI. CDR3 amino acids: CASSPAEEEQFF. CDR3 DNA: TGTGCCAGCTCACCGGCAGAGGAAGAGCAGTTCTTC.

Here the CDR3 reads CASARDFQETQYF. DNA for the CDR3: TGTGCCAGCGCACGGGACTTCCAAGAGACCCAGTACTTC. This sequence joins TRBV7-2 and TRBJ2-5; D is possibly TRBD2 (6 bases). Trimming shortened V by 8 bases and J by 1 base, and 11 bases separated the two germline ends. The germline V gene has CDR1 SGHTA and CDR2 FQGNSA. This CDR3 region has 13 residues.

This clonotype showed up just a few times. This chain uses TRBV4-3 with TRBJ1-2, with D possibly TRBD1 on 5 matching bases. CDR1 LGHNA and CDR2 YSLEER come from the germline V gene. CDR3 length: 14 amino acids. V was trimmed by 0 bases and J by 6 bases, leaving 11 bases between them. The CDR3 DNA reads as TGCGCCAGCAGCCAAGATCGCAGGGACGATGGCTACACCTTC. The encoded protein is CASSQDRRDDGYTF.

The chain is built from TRBV12-5 and TRBJ2-1; no firm D call. V was clipped by 2 bases and J by 7 bases, with 9 bases between them. Germline V gene sequence: CDR1 LGHNT, CDR2 FRNRAP. The CDR3 totals 13 residues. The CDR3 bases are TGTGCTAGTGGTTTGCCCAACAGAAATGAGCAGTTCTTC. Amino acids: CASGLPNRNEQFF.

This clonotype has just a few counts. The CDR3 DNA sequence: TGTGCCAGCAGCGCCCAGGGGAGGTCCACAGATACGCAGTATTTT. Translated: CASSAQGRSTDTQYF. The chain combines TRBV9 with TRBJ2-3, with D possibly called TRBD1 or TRBD2 (6 bases each). This CDR3 spans 15 amino acids. The V end lost 3 bases, the J end lost 2 bases, and 13 bases lay between the germline ends. CDR1 is SGDLS, CDR2 YYNGEE, per germline.

This clonotype occurred a few times. The chain has TRBV5-1 and TRBJ1-6; 7 nucleotides match TRBD1. This CDR3 has 16 residues. J was trimmed by 8 bases and V by 0 bases; bases with no gene match: 8. In germline, CDR1 is SGHRS, CDR2 YFSETQ. CDR3 nucleotides: TGCGCCAGCAGCTTGGTTGCGACAGGGTTTGATTCACCCCTCCACTTT. As protein: CASSLVATGFDSPLHF.

J is TRBJ1-4 and V is TRBV7-2, with D maybe TRBD1 (5 bases). The germline CDR1 and CDR2 sequences are SGHTA and FQGNSA. The CDR3 extends over 17 amino acids. Between the trimmed V and J ends, which lost 4 bases and 5 bases, there was a span of 20 bases. For the CDR3, the DNA is TGTGCCAGCAGCTCCGAGGGCTCCGGGGCTTTCAATGAAAAACTGTTTTTT. This translates into CASSSEGSGAFNEKLFF.

This clonotype was found many times. The limits of the CDR3 on the DNA are not certain, so only TCRdb's listed CDR3 is given. The chain has TRBV12-3 or TRBV12-4 and TRBJ2-2. The CDR3 is 12 residues long, counting both termini. CDR3 sequence reads: CASSFGAGELFF.

V usage is TRBV4-1 and J usage is TRBJ2-1, with a weak D call TRBD2 (5 bases). There are 12 residues in the CDR3. The germline CDR1 and CDR2 sequences are MGHRA and YSYEKL. The V end was cut by 2 bases, the J end by 10 bases, with 9 bases between. As DNA, the CDR3 is TGCGCCAGCAGCCAAAATGGACTGGAGCAGTTCTTC. It encodes CASSQNGLEQFF.

This clonotype was detected only a few times. V usage is TRBV6-5 and J usage is TRBJ1-3; D call uncertain. CDR1 is MNHEY, CDR2 SVGAGI, per germline. The V and J ends lost 6 bases and 2 bases respectively, with 14 bases between them. This CDR3 has 15 amino acids. CDR3 sequence: CASSPGRIAGNTIYF. CDR3 sequence (DNA): TGTGCCAGCAGCCCGGGGAGGATCGCTGGAAACACCATATATTTT.

The chain uses TRBV5-6 and TRBJ1-4; 9 bases are a match to TRBD1. The junction had 10 bases not matched to a gene; V was cut back by 5 bases and J by 8 bases. The CDR3 extends over 15 amino acids. Germline CDR1 and CDR2: SGHDT and YYEEEE. The CDR3 DNA is TGTGCCAGCAGGCTTACCGGGACAGGGACGGAAAAACTGTTTTTT. Amino acids: CASRLTGTGTEKLFF.

J is TRBJ2-3 and V is TRBV7-2; D remains ambiguous. V was clipped by 1 base and J by 2 bases, with 7 bases between them. Per germline, CDR1 SGHTA and CDR2 FQGNSA. CDR3 size: 14 residues. For the CDR3, the DNA is TGTGCCAGCAGCTTAGGAATACCCACAGATACGCAGTATTTT. Translating it yields CASSLGIPTDTQYF. Supplemented by reference TRBV7-2 and TRBJ2-3, the full variable domain reads GAGVSQSPSNKVTEKGKDVELRCDPISGHTALYWYRQSLGQGLEFLIYFQGNSAPDKSGLPSDRFSAERTGGSVSTLTIQRTQQEDSAVYLCASSLGIPTDTQYFGPGTRLTVL.

The chain combines TRBV6-1 with TRBJ2-2; 8 bases match TRBD1. This CDR3 has 15 amino acids. Germline-derived CDR1 and CDR2 are MNHNS and SASEGT. Trimming at V came to 4 bases and at J to 5 bases, leaving 6 bases not matched to a gene. The CDR3 is CASSGQGRSTGELFF. The CDR3 DNA sequence: TGTGCCAGCAGTGGACAGGGGCGTTCTACCGGGGAGCTGTTTTTT.

The sample holds a few counts of this clonotype. The chain has TRBV7-9 and TRBJ1-5; D may be TRBD1 (6 bases). CDR1 and CDR2 (germline): SEHNR, FQNEAQ (reference sequence). Trimming removed 7 bases at V and 2 bases at J, with 15 bases between. The CDR3 sequence is 15 residues long. The CDR3 reads CASISGRGGNQPQHF. CDR3 bases: TGTGCCAGCATATCCGGCAGGGGAGGCAATCAGCCCCAGCATTTT.

This clonotype was counted only a few times. This sequence joins TRBV12-3 or TRBV12-4 and TRBJ1-3; the match to TRBD1 covers 8 bases. The CDR3 spans 15 residues. The ends lost 5 bases at V and 3 bases at J; junction bases unmatched: 6. CDR3 bases: TGTGCCAGCAGTCCTCGGACAGGGTATGGAAACACCATATATTTT. This sequence encodes CASSPRTGYGNTIYF.

V gene TRBV7-9 combines with J gene TRBJ2-7; TRBD1 might be the D (6 bases). Trimming removed 1 base at V and 3 bases at J, with 10 bases between. CDR1 SEHNR and CDR2 FQNEAQ come from the germline V gene (reference sequence). The CDR3 has 14 residues. The CDR3 loop is CASSLDREIYEQYF. The CDR3 coding sequence is TGTGCCAGCAGCTTAGACAGGGAAATCTACGAGCAGTACTTC.

This clonotype was counted at least ten times. The chain employs TRBV5-1 and TRBJ2-1, with 7 bases matching TRBD1. The ends lost 2 bases at V and 0 bases at J; junction bases unmatched: 5. CDR1 is SGHRS and CDR2 is YFSETQ in the germline V gene. The CDR3 has 16 residues. CDR3 sequence reads: CASSLQGSSSYNEQFF. CDR3 bases: TGCGCCAGCAGCTTACAGGGGTCGAGCTCCTACAATGAGCAGTTCTTC.

The gene calls are TRBV9 and TRBJ2-2; 10 bases align to TRBD1. The CDR3 runs to 15 residues. Per germline, CDR1 SGDLS and CDR2 YYNGEE. Trimming at V came to 6 bases and at J to 7 bases, leaving 9 bases not matched to a gene. The CDR3 nucleotides are TGTGCCAGCACGAAGGGGACAGGGGTGATCGGGGAGCTGTTTTTT. As protein: CASTKGTGVIGELFF.